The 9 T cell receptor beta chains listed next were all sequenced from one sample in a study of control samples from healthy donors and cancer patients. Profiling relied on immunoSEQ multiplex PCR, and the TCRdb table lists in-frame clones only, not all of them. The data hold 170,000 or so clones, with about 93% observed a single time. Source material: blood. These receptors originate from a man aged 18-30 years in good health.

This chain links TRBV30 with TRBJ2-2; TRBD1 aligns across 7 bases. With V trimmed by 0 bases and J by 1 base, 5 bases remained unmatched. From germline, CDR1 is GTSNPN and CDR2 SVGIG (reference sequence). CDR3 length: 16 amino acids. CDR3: CAWSVSRTGNTGELFF. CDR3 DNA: TGTGCCTGGAGTGTCTCCAGGACAGGGAACACCGGGGAGCTGTTTTTT.

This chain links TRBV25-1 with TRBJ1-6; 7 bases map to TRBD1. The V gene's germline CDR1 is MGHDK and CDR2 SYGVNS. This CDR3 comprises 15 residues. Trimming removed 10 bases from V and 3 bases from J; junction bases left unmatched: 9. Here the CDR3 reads CATRTGLSYNSPLHF. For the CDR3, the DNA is TGTGCCACCCGGACAGGCCTCAGCTATAATTCACCCCTCCACTTT.

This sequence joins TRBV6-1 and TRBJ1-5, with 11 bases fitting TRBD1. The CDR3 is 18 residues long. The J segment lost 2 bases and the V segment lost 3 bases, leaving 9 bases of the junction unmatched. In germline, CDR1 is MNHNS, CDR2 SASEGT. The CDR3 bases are TGTGCCAGCAGTGATTTGTCTGGGACAGGGGGAGGCAATCAGCCCCAGCATTTT. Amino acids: CASSDLSGTGGGNQPQHF.

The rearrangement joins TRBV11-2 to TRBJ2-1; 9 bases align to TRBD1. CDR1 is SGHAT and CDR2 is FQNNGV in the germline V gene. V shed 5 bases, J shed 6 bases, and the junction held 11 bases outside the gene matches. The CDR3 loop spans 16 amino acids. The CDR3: CASSRDRGEFGNEQFF. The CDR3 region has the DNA TGTGCCAGCAGCCGAGACAGGGGGGAATTTGGCAATGAGCAGTTCTTC.

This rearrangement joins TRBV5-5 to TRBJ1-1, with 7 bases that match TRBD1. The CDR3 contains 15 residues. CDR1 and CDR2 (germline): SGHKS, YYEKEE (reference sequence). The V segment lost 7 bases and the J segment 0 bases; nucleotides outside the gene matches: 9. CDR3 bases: TGTGCCAGCGTGGGGGGGACAGTCATGAACACTGAAGCTTTCTTT. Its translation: CASVGGTVMNTEAFF.

The CDR3 sequence: CASSLDSGGTEAFF. The CDR3 DNA follows: TGTGCCAGCAGCTTGGACTCCGGGGGCACTGAAGCTTTCTTT. V usage is TRBV7-3 and J usage is TRBJ1-1; D perhaps matches TRBD1 (5 bases). The CDR3 has 14 residues. CDR1 is SGHTA and CDR2 is FQGTGA in the germline V gene. V dropped 3 bases and J dropped 4 bases, with 12 bases sitting between them.

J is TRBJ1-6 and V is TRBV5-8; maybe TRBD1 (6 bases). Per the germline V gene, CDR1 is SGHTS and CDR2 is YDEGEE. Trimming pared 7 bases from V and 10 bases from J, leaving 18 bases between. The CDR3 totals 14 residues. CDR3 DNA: TGTGCCAGCCGAGGCCGGGGGCGATGGTCACCCCTCCACTTT. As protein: CASRGRGRWSPLHF.

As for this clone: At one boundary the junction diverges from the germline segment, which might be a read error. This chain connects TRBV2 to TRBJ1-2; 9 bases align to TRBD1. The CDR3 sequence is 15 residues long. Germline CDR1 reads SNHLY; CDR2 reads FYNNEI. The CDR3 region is CASSHWTGAKYGYTF. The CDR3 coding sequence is TGTGCCAGCAGCCATTGGACAGGGGCTAAGTATGGCTACACCTTC.

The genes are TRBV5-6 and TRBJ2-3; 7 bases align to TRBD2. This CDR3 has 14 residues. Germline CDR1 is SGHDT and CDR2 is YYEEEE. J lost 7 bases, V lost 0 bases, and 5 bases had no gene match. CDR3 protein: CASSLELARNTQYF. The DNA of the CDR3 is TGTGCCAGCAGCTTGGAACTAGCGCGAAATACGCAGTATTTT.